This record covers a single T cell receptor (beta chain). This sample was included in a study of T-cell reconstitution after alpha-beta-depleted transplantation in children. The CDR3 contains 15 residues. V lost 2 bases to trimming and J lost 0 bases, with 9 bases between them. CDR1 and CDR2 (germline): MNHEY, SVGAGI. Library preparation (for TCRbeta) was performed with unique molecular identifiers. MiXCR, run by TCRdb on the PCR reads, gives a single entry per CDR3 protein. The sample shows about 500,000 distinct CDR3 sequences, 32% of them seen only once. This chain uses TRBV6-5 with TRBJ2-3; D may be TRBD1 (5 bases). Sequencing used PBMCs from the stem cell graft donor, obtained from the stem cell graft. The TCR originated in a human donor who donated a stem cell graft to a child with aplastic anemia. CDR3 in amino acids: CASSYGAGSTDTQYF. CDR3 DNA sequence: TGTGCCAGCAGTTACGGGGCTGGAAGCACAGATACGCAGTATTTT.